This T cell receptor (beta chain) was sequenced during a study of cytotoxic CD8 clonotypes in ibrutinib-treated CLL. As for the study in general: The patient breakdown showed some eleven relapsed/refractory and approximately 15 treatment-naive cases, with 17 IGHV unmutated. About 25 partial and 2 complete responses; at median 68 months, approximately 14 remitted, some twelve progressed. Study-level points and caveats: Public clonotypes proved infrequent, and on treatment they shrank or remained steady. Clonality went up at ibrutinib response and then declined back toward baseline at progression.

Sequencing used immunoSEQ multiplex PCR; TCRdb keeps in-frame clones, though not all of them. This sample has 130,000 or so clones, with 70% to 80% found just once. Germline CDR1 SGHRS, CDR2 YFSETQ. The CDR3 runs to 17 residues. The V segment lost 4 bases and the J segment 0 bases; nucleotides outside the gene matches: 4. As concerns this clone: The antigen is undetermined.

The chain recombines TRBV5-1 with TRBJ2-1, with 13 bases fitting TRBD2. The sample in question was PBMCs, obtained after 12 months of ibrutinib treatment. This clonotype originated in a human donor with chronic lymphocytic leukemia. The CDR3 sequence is CASSQTSGGSSYNEQFF. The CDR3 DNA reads TGCGCCAGCAGCCAGACTAGCGGGGGGAGCTCCTACAATGAGCAGTTCTTC. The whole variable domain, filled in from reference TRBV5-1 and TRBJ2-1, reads KAGVTQTPRYLIKTRGQQVTLSCSPISGHRSVSWYQQTPGQGLQFLFEYFSETQRNKGNFPGRFSGRQFSNSRSEMNVSTLELGDSALYLCASSQTSGGSSYNEQFFGPGTRLTVL.